These 13 T cell receptor beta chains share one sample of origin, sequenced in a study of cytomegalovirus exposure and HLA in healthy donors. Amplification used 60 Vbeta primers and 13 Jbeta primers. The repertoire was sequenced with immunoSEQ multiplex PCR; TCRdb's copy has only in-frame clones and lacks some. The table includes approximately 150,000 clones, about 71% detected once. Sample: PBMCs. The receptors were sampled from a man aged 50 to 59 in good health and CMV-seronegative.

In this sample, this clone turned up a few times. The chain links TRBV27 to TRBJ2-7, with 7 positions matching TRBD1. CDR1 is MNHEY and CDR2 is SMNVEV in the germline V gene (reference sequence). After removal of 7 bases from V and 2 bases from J, the junction contained 5 bases not matched to a gene. The CDR3 consists of 13 residues. For the CDR3, the DNA is TGTGCCAGCACAGGGGGACAAACCTACGAGCAGTACTTC. Translation: CASTGGQTYEQYF.

This clone was observed a handful of times. The V gene is TRBV5-1, the J gene TRBJ2-3, with TRBD2 identical over 7 bases. Trimming removed 4 bases from V and 2 bases from J; junction bases left unmatched: 4. Germline V gives CDR1 SGHRS, CDR2 YFSETQ. The CDR3 contains 14 residues. DNA of the CDR3: TGCGCCAGCAGCCTCAGCGGGGCCACAGATACGCAGTATTTT. Translation gives CASSLSGATDTQYF.

The chain links TRBV7-2 to TRBJ2-5, with a tentative D call TRBD1 (5 bases). Germline CDR1 reads SGHTA; CDR2 reads FQGNSA. This CDR3 is built from 13 residues. V was shortened by 6 bases and J by 2 bases, with 10 bases between the two germline ends. DNA of the CDR3: TGTGCCAGCAGAGGACACGGACAAGAGACCCAGTACTTC. Protein sequence: CASRGHGQETQYF.

V usage is TRBV7-6 and J usage is TRBJ1-4; 7 nucleotides match TRBD1. V dropped 4 bases and J dropped 5; count of bases not matched to a gene: 4. This CDR3 comprises 14 residues. The germline V gene encodes CDR1 SGHVS and CDR2 FNYEAQ. The CDR3 nucleotides read TGTGCCAGCAGCTCCGGGACAGCGAATGAAAAACTGTTTTTT. Translating it yields CASSSGTANEKLFF.

This chain uses TRBV2 with TRBJ2-2, with 11 bases that match TRBD1. The CDR3 length is 14 residues. From germline, CDR1 is SNHLY and CDR2 FYNNEI. After removal of 6 bases from V and 5 bases from J, the junction contained 2 bases not matched to a gene. The CDR3 DNA reads as TGTGCCAGCAGGGACAGGGGGCTTACCGGGGAGCTGTTTTTT. It translates to CASRDRGLTGELFF.

This chain connects TRBV6-5 to TRBJ1-2, with a tentative D call TRBD1 (5 bases). The germline V gene encodes CDR1 MNHEY and CDR2 SVGAGI. The CDR3 sequence is 12 residues long. Between the trimmed V and J ends, which lost 6 bases and 2 bases, there was a span of 7 bases. CDR3 sequence reads: CASRRQNYGYTF. The CDR3 DNA reads TGTGCCAGCAGAAGACAGAACTATGGCTACACCTTC.

This clone was recorded once. This rearrangement joins TRBV15 to TRBJ1-5; D unresolved. Germline V gene data show CDR1 as LNHNV and CDR2 as YYDKDF (reference sequence). The CDR3 has 13 residues. V dropped 4 bases and J dropped 0 bases, with 4 bases sitting between them. The CDR3 DNA follows: TGTGCCACCAGCATACTTAGCAATCAGCCCCAGCATTTT. This encodes CATSILSNQPQHF.

This chain joins TRBV2 and TRBJ2-5, with TRBD2 matching 12 bases. The CDR3 sequence is 15 residues long. Trimming at V came to 8 bases and at J to 4 bases, leaving 8 bases not matched to a gene. Germline V gene data show CDR1 as SNHLY and CDR2 as FYNNEI. DNA for the CDR3: TGTGCCAGCGGCGCCCTAGCGGGGGGGATAGAGACCCAGTACTTC. It yields the protein CASGALAGGIETQYF.

This chain uses TRBV18 with TRBJ2-2; a possible D gene is TRBD1 (5 bases). This CDR3 is 16 amino acids long. Deletions cut 1 base from V and 0 bases from J, with 9 bases between. From germline, CDR1 is KGHSH and CDR2 LQKENI. The CDR3 loop reads CASSPRSRANTGELFF. CDR3 DNA: TGTGCCAGCTCACCACGATCCAGGGCGAACACCGGGGAGCTGTTTTTT.

A few counts support this clone. This chain links TRBV5-4 with TRBJ1-2; a weak D match, TRBD1 (5 bases). CDR3 size: 16 residues. The germline gives CDR1 SGHNT, CDR2 YYREEE (reference sequence). V lost 3 bases to trimming and J lost 0 bases, with 15 bases between them. CDR3 coding DNA: TGTGCCAGCAGCTCCGATGACAGCCTTACTAACTATGGCTACACCTTC. Protein sequence: CASSSDDSLTNYGYTF.

The chain recombines TRBV23-1 with TRBJ1-5; tentatively, D is TRBD1 (5 bases). TRBV23-1 qualifies as an ORF whose function is uncertain. Trimming took off 6 bases at V and 3 bases at J, with 18 bases between the two ends. The CDR3 runs 16 residues. CDR3 loop: CASSPTREGDNQPQHF. CDR3 sequence (DNA): TGCGCCAGCAGCCCCACCCGAGAAGGGGACAATCAGCCCCAGCATTTT.

The rearrangement joins TRBV7-9 to TRBJ2-7; D perhaps matches TRBD1 (7 bases). Germline CDR1 and CDR2: SEHNR and FQNEAQ (reference sequence). Trimming took 2 bases from V and 4 from J, leaving 15 bases between them. The CDR3 runs 15 residues. In nucleotides, the CDR3 is TGTGCCAGCAGCTTAAGTGCGGGACAGCTATACGAGCAGTACTTC. This encodes CASSLSAGQLYEQYF.

The J gene is TRBJ1-4, the V gene TRBV5-1, with D perhaps TRBD1 (6 bases). V was clipped by 2 bases and J by 7 bases, with 15 bases between them. The CDR3 is 15 residues long. Germline lookup yields CDR1 SGHRS and CDR2 YFSETQ. The CDR3 DNA is TGCGCCAGCAGCTTACCCACAGGGCATGGTGAAAAACTGTTTTTT. Encoded protein: CASSLPTGHGEKLFF.